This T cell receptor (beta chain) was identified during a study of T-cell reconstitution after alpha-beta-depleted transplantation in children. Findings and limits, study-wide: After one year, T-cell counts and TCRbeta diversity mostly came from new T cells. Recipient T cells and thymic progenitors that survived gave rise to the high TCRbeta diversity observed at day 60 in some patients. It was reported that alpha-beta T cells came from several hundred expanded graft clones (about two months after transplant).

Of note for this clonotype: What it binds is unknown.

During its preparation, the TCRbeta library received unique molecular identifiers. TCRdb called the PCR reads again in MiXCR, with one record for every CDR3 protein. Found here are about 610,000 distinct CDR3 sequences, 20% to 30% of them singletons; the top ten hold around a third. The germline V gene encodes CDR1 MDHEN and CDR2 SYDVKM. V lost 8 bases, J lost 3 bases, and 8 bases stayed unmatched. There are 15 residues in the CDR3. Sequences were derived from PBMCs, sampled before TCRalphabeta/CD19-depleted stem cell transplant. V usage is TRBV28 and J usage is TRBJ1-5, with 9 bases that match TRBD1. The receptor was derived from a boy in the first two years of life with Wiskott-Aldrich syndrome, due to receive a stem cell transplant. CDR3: CASLTGQGLNQPQHF. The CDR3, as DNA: TGTGCCAGCTTGACGGGACAGGGCCTCAATCAGCCCCAGCATTTT.